Listed below are T cell receptor beta chains from one sample, sequenced in a study of T cell repertoires in cytomegalovirus infection. No antigen has been identified for these receptors. One entry per CDR3 protein results from TCRdb running MiXCR on the reads. This sample has approximately 70,000 distinct CDR3 sequences; approximately 22% occur once, and the top ten carry approximately 79%. Specimen: PBMCs, sequenced either directly or after in vitro stimulation (not recorded which). These receptors all come from a human donor in good health (CMV status not recorded). Some clones in this sample may be carry-over from other donors' samples. Both conserved end residues are part of each CDR3. D genes are given only for firm matches. Expanded clones get a size class; other rows say once, few or many, or leave the size out.

clone size	D gene	V gene	J gene	CDR3 DNA	CDR3 protein
few	TRBD2	TRBV27	TRBJ2-1	TGTGCCAGCGCGACTAGCGCATACAATGAGCAGTTCTTC	CASATSAYNEQFF
NA	NA	TRBV12-3/TRBV12-4	TRBJ1-1	TGTGCCAGCAGTCCCTACTTGGGTTACACTGGAGCTTTCTTT	CASSPYLGYTGAFF
many	NA	TRBV7-2	TRBJ2-7	TGTGCCAGCAGCTTATTGGGCGGGACATCCTACGAGCAGTACTTC	CASSLLGGTSYEQYF
few	NA	TRBV20-1	TRBJ2-3	TGCAGTGCTAGGGGGTTCACAGATACGCAGTATTTT	CSARGFTDTQYF
few	TRBD2	TRBV7-9	TRBJ2-3	TGTGCCAGCAGCTTACGGCGGGAGTATATGACAGATACGCAGTATTTT	CASSLRREYMTDTQYF
many	TRBD2	TRBV11-2	TRBJ2-1	TGTGCCAGCAGCTTAGATCCCCTAGCGGGAGGGCAGCAGTTCTTC	CASSLDPLAGGQQFF
NA	TRBD2	TRBV6-4	TRBJ2-1	TGTGCCAGCAGTCCTAGCGGGGAAGGTACCCATGAGCAGTTCTTC	CASSPSGEGTHEQFF
many	NA	TRBV7-2	TRBJ1-5	TGTGCCAGCAGCTCGGCCCTAAATAGCAATCAGCCCCAGCATTTT	CASSSALNSNQPQHF
many	NA	TRBV5-4	TRBJ2-1	TGTGCAACCCACCCGGGGACGGGACAATTAAGATACAATGAGCAGTTCTTC	CATHPGTGQLRYNEQFF
NA	TRBD1	TRBV7-6	TRBJ2-3	TGTGCCAGCAGCTTAGTTGACAGGGTTGATACGCAGTATTTT	CASSLVDRVDTQYF
many	NA	TRBV12-3/TRBV12-4	TRBJ2-6	TGTGCCAGCAGCACGTTAGGGGCCAACGTCCTGACTTTC	CASSTLGANVLTF
NA	NA	TRBV27	TRBJ2-3	TGTGCCAGCAGAACAAGCCTATCAGATACGCAGTATTTT	CASRTSLSDTQYF
many	TRBD1	TRBV7-2	TRBJ2-5	TGTGCCAGCAGCTTCAGGGGGCAAGAGACCCAGTACTTC	CASSFRGQETQYF
medium-sized	NA	TRBV10-2	TRBJ1-2	TGCGCCAGCAGTGAGTCGTCCGACGTCTATGGCTACACCTTC	CASSESSDVYGYTF
few	NA	TRBV19	TRBJ1-1	TGTGCCAGTAGGACACTCACTGAAGCTTTCTTT	CASRTLTEAFF
NA	NA	TRBV7-6	TRBJ1-1	TGTGCCAGCAGCCAGACACCCGATCGAGGGCGAGCTTTCTTT	CASSQTPDRGRAFF
NA	TRBD1	TRBV6-5	TRBJ2-5	TGTGCCAGCAGTTACGTGGGGACAGGAAAAGAGACCCAGTACTTC	CASSYVGTGKETQYF
NA	TRBD2	TRBV20-1	TRBJ2-5	TGCAGTGCTAGAGCTACTAATACCCTAGCGGGAGCGTCCCAAGAGACCCAGTACTTC	CSARATNTLAGASQETQYF
NA	NA	TRBV29-1	TRBJ2-7	TGCAGCGTTGAAGATCGGGCGGGGACTTATCCCCCCTACGAGCAGTACTTC	CSVEDRAGTYPPYEQYF
few	NA	TRBV6-2/TRBV6-3	TRBJ2-3	TGTGCCAGCAGTTACGGGGAGTACACAGATACGCAGTATTTT	CASSYGEYTDTQYF
NA	TRBD2	TRBV5-1	TRBJ2-1	TGCGCCAGCAGCTTTACAACCTACACGGGACTAGCGGGACTGAGGACCGACAATGAGCAGTTCTTC	CASSFTTYTGLAGLRTDNEQFF
many	NA	TRBV7-2	TRBJ1-1	TGTGCCAGCAGCCGGGGGCAGGGAGAAGCTTTCTTT	CASSRGQGEAFF
many	TRBD2	TRBV6-2/TRBV6-3	TRBJ2-7	TGTGCCAGCAGCGATACGGGACTAGCGGGCTCCTACGAGCAGTACTTC	CASSDTGLAGSYEQYF
NA	TRBD1	TRBV28	TRBJ2-1	TGTGCCAGCAGTTTAGACAGGGAAGGATACAATGAGCAGTTCTTC	CASSLDREGYNEQFF
few	TRBD1	TRBV4-2	TRBJ1-5	TGTGCCAGCAGCCAAGAGGACAGGGGGCGAAATAGCAATCAGCCCCAGCATTTT	CASSQEDRGRNSNQPQHF
many	TRBD1	TRBV28	TRBJ1-5	TGTGCCAGCATCGACCGGGACAGGGGGCGTACGAGCAATCAGCCCCAGCATTTT	CASIDRDRGRTSNQPQHF
NA	TRBD1	TRBV19	TRBJ1-4	TGTGCCAGTAGTATAGACGTACAGGGGGCCCACTCAGGGGAAAAACTGTTTTTT	CASSIDVQGAHSGEKLFF
few	NA	TRBV19	TRBJ1-1	TGTGCCAGTAGTCAACTCCCGCGGGACCCACAACGGAAAGCTTTCTTT	CASSQLPRDPQRKAFF
NA	TRBD1	TRBV7-2	TRBJ1-2	TGTGCCAGCAGCTTTCGGGACAGCCATGGCTACACCTTC	CASSFRDSHGYTF
NA	TRBD1	TRBV28	TRBJ1-3	TGTGCCAGCAGTTTAACCAGGGGGTCCTCCTCTGGAAACACCATATATTTT	CASSLTRGSSSGNTIYF
few	NA	TRBV4-3	TRBJ1-5	TGCGCCAGCAGATTGGAGGTTTTGAGCAATCAGCCCCAGCATTTT	CASRLEVLSNQPQHF
many	NA	TRBV20-1	TRBJ1-6	TGCAGTGCTAGATCAGAACCAGGGGTAAATTCACCCCTCCACTTT	CSARSEPGVNSPLHF
many	TRBD1	TRBV7-2	TRBJ1-5	TGTGCCAGCAGCCAGACAGGGCCGAATCAGCCCCAGCATTTT	CASSQTGPNQPQHF
many	TRBD1	TRBV7-2	TRBJ2-5	TGTGCCAGCAGCCTCGGGACAGGTCCCTTTCGGGAGACCCAGTACTTC	CASSLGTGPFRETQYF
NA	NA	TRBV7-2	TRBJ1-3	TGTGCCAGCAGCCGTGGGGTTGACACCATATATTTT	CASSRGVDTIYF
many	NA	TRBV7-2	TRBJ2-1	TGTGCCAGCAGCTTTGTAAATGAGCAGTTCTTC	CASSFVNEQFF
few	NA	TRBV11-2	TRBJ2-5	TGTGCCAGCAGCCGAAGTGGGGGCGTGGAGACCCAGTACTTC	CASSRSGGVETQYF
many	NA	TRBV20-1	TRBJ2-5	TGCAGTGCTGACGATGCGGAGACCCAGTACTTC	CSADDAETQYF
many	TRBD1	TRBV5-4	TRBJ1-3	TGTGCCAGCAGCGCCCGGACAGGGTTAGGTGGAAACACCATATATTTT	CASSARTGLGGNTIYF
many	TRBD2	TRBV7-3	TRBJ2-1	TGTGCCAGCAGCTTATCTTCTAGCGGGGTGTACAATGAGCAGTTCTTC	CASSLSSSGVYNEQFF
NA	NA	TRBV27	TRBJ2-1	TGTGCCAGCAGTTTACAGGGGCAGTCTTCTAATGAGCAGTTCTTC	CASSLQGQSSNEQFF